One and the same sample provided the 22 T cell receptor beta chains below, sequenced in a study of shared clonotypes between healthy human individuals. The table came from immunoSEQ multiplex PCR; TCRdb's copy has only in-frame clones and leaves some out. Seen here are around 1.6 million clones, 95% to 99% observed once, and the top ten hold approximately 0.44%. The specimen sequenced was naive CD4+ T cells sorted from blood. Subset meaning: CD45RA+ positively selected. These receptors were taken from a man aged 30-40 years in good health.

The chain carries TRBV15 and TRBJ1-2, with unresolved D. CDR1 LNHNV and CDR2 YYDKDF come from the germline V gene (reference sequence). The V and J ends lost 0 bases and 6 bases respectively, with 14 bases between them. CDR3 size: 15 residues. The CDR3 sequence: CATSRDSSMEDGYTF. CDR3 in DNA: TGTGCCACCAGCAGAGATAGTAGCATGGAAGATGGCTACACCTTC.

The chain is built from TRBV11-2 and TRBJ2-6; TRBD2 might be the D (6 bases). The CDR3 runs 14 residues. The germline gives CDR1 SGHAT, CDR2 FQNNGV. Between the trimmed V and J ends, which lost 5 bases and 8 bases, there was a span of 13 bases. CDR3 bases: TGTGCCAGCAGCCTTACCGGGACTCCCAACGTCCTGACTTTC. Its translation: CASSLTGTPNVLTF.

The chain joins TRBV15 to TRBJ2-3; the D is unclear. Germline V CDR1 and CDR2: LNHNV, YYDKDF (reference sequence). This CDR3 has 14 amino acids. V shed 5 bases and J shed 0 bases, with 9 bases lying between them. CDR3 region: CATSRPSSTDTQYF. For the CDR3, the DNA is TGTGCCACCAGCCGCCCCAGTAGCACAGATACGCAGTATTTT.

To note about this clone: The same CDR3 can be traced to other DNA sequences in this sample. The chain uses TRBV25-1 and TRBJ1-5; no firm D call. This CDR3 region has 12 residues. Trimming cost V 1 base and J 6 bases, with 4 bases left between them. The germline V gene has CDR1 MGHDK and CDR2 SYGVNS. As DNA, the CDR3 is TGTGCCAGCAGTGAATTAGGTCAGCCCCAGCATTTT. It translates to CASSELGQPQHF.

The chain couples TRBV4-1 to TRBJ2-7; possibly TRBD2 for D (5 bases). The length of the CDR3 is 13 residues. The ends were cut back, 4 bases at V and 2 bases at J, with 9 bases in the middle. CDR1 is MGHRA, CDR2 YSYEKL, per germline. CDR3 in amino acids: CASSPPGAYEQYF. The CDR3 region has the DNA TGCGCCAGCAGCCCGCCCGGGGCCTACGAGCAGTACTTC.

V usage is TRBV6-5 and J usage is TRBJ1-4; D perhaps matches TRBD1 (5 bases). Germline V lookup: CDR1 MNHEY, CDR2 SVGAGI. Deletions cut 7 bases from V and 8 bases from J, with 11 bases between. The CDR3 spans 12 residues. Here the CDR3 DNA reads TGTGCCAGCAAAGGGGCCGCGGAAAAACTGTTTTTT. Its translation: CASKGAAEKLFF.

V and J are TRBV2 and TRBJ2-1; maybe TRBD2 (5 bases). The CDR3 totals 13 residues. CDR1 and CDR2 (germline): SNHLY, FYNNEI. V was trimmed by 4 bases and J by 6 bases, leaving 10 bases between them. The CDR3 DNA follows: TGTGCCAGCAGTGCCGAGGGAGTCAATGAGCAGTTCTTC. This encodes CASSAEGVNEQFF.

The rearrangement uses TRBV28 and TRBJ1-3, with a weak D call TRBD1 (6 bases). The CDR3 has 14 residues. With 3 bases removed from V and 4 bases from J, the gap between germline ends came to 10 bases. Germline V lookup: CDR1 MDHEN, CDR2 SYDVKM. This CDR3 reads CASSFGGWGNTIYF. CDR3 nucleotide sequence: TGTGCCAGCAGTTTTGGGGGCTGGGGAAACACCATATATTTT.

The chain recombines TRBV28 with TRBJ2-2; TRBD2 is a possible D gene (6 bases). V lost 5 bases, J lost 6 bases, and 22 bases lay in between. CDR1 MDHEN and CDR2 SYDVKM come from the germline V gene. The CDR3 is made up of 17 amino acids. The CDR3 coding sequence is TGTGCCAGCAGTCCCCTCCAGACAAGTCCGGGGGCCGGGGAGCTGTTTTTT. Translated: CASSPLQTSPGAGELFF.

The V call is TRBV7-2, the J call TRBJ1-5, with D uncertain. The V and J ends lost 5 bases and 3 bases respectively, with 23 bases between them. Germline assignment: CDR1 SGHTA and CDR2 FQGNSA. The length of the CDR3 is 18 residues. The CDR3 sequence: CASSPRAGSNPVNQPQHF. The CDR3 coding sequence is TGTGCCAGCAGCCCCCGGGCGGGAAGCAATCCCGTCAATCAGCCCCAGCATTTT.

The chain links TRBV9 to TRBJ2-3; 9 positions match TRBD2. The CDR3 has 18 amino acids. With V trimmed by 0 bases and J by 4 bases, 12 bases remained unmatched. The V gene's germline CDR1 is SGDLS and CDR2 YYNGEE. CDR3 residues: CASSVALNSGRGADTQYF. The CDR3 DNA reads as TGTGCCAGCAGCGTAGCGCTTAATAGCGGGAGAGGCGCAGATACGCAGTATTTT.

On this clone itself: The same CDR3 is also encoded by other DNA sequences in this sample. The chain carries TRBV5-1 and TRBJ2-2; D is perhaps TRBD1 or TRBD2 (5 bases each). Germline CDR1 reads SGHRS; CDR2 reads YFSETQ. Deletions cut 0 bases from V and 3 bases from J, with 9 bases between. This CDR3 is 15 amino acids long. CDR3 in amino acids: CASSLGGRDTGELFF. For the CDR3, the DNA is TGCGCCAGCAGCTTGGGGGGACGGGACACCGGGGAGCTGTTTTTT.

As for this clone: Other DNA sequences in the same sample also yield this CDR3. This chain links TRBV7-8 with TRBJ1-4, with TRBD1 matching 9 bases. J lost 8 bases, V lost 3 bases, and 4 bases had no gene match. The CDR3 loop spans 14 amino acids. Germline V gene lookup returns CDR1 SGHVS and CDR2 FQNEAQ. CDR3 amino acids: CASSLDRGREKLFF. The CDR3 nucleotides read TGTGCCAGCAGCTTGGACAGGGGACGAGAAAAACTGTTTTTT.

The chain is built from TRBV7-2 and TRBJ2-2, with D tentatively TRBD1 or TRBD2 (6 bases each). V lost 5 bases, J lost 9 bases, and 19 bases lay in between. This CDR3 spans 15 amino acids. Germline V gene lookup returns CDR1 SGHTA and CDR2 FQGNSA. CDR3 sequence: CASSAQGLIARELFF. CDR3 DNA: TGTGCCAGCAGCGCACAGGGACTCATCGCGAGGGAGCTGTTTTTT.

The CDR3 DNA follows: TGCAGCGCGGGACTAGCGGGGAGGGGTGAGCAGTTCTTC. Translated: CSAGLAGRGEQFF. V is TRBV29-1 and J is TRBJ2-1; 13 nucleotides agree with TRBD2. Germline assignment: CDR1 SQVTM and CDR2 ANQGSEA. The CDR3 runs to 13 residues. Losses at the gene ends were 7 bases for V and 9 bases for J; bases not matched to a gene: 6.

A note on this clone: The same CDR3 is also encoded by other DNA sequences in this sample. The genes are TRBV7-9 and TRBJ2-7; D is possibly TRBD2 (6 bases). The V end was cut by 3 bases, the J end by 0 bases, with 9 bases between. Per the germline V gene, CDR1 is SEHNR and CDR2 is FQNEAQ (reference sequence). The CDR3 contains 14 residues. The CDR3 protein is CASSFGGSSYEQYF. The CDR3 nucleotides read TGTGCCAGCAGCTTTGGAGGGAGCTCCTACGAGCAGTACTTC.

The chain combines TRBV4-1 with TRBJ1-5; maybe TRBD1 (6 bases). Germline-derived CDR1 and CDR2 are MGHRA and YSYEKL. The CDR3 has 18 amino acids. V was pared by 0 bases and J by 2 bases, with 17 bases between. Here the CDR3 DNA reads TGCGCCAGCAGCCAAGAGGCTTGGGGGGCTGGGGGCAATCAGCCCCAGCATTTT. It specifies CASSQEAWGAGGNQPQHF.

V is TRBV4-3 and J is TRBJ2-1; D remains ambiguous. CDR3 size: 13 residues. The germline V gene has CDR1 LGHNA and CDR2 YSLEER. The V end was cut by 4 bases, the J end by 9 bases, with 13 bases between. The CDR3 nucleotides read TGCGCCAGCAGCCCAACTGTACCTTCTGAGCAGTTCTTC. It is translated as CASSPTVPSEQFF.

This sequence joins TRBV18 and TRBJ1-1; no clear D. Trimming shortened V by 7 bases and J by 3 bases, and 15 bases separated the two germline ends. Germline loops: CDR1 KGHSH, CDR2 LQKENI. This CDR3 has 14 amino acids. The CDR3: CASYHSNGDTEAFF. The CDR3 DNA reads as TGTGCCAGCTACCACAGCAACGGGGACACTGAAGCTTTCTTT.

This chain links TRBV9 with TRBJ2-3; either TRBD1 or TRBD2 may fit D (5 bases each). CDR1 and CDR2 from the germline V gene are SGDLS and YYNGEE. V was clipped by 4 bases and J by 3 bases, with 12 bases between them. This CDR3 is built from 14 residues. The chain's CDR3 is CASSPGPETDTQYF. For the CDR3, the DNA is TGTGCCAGCAGCCCGGGGCCCGAGACAGATACGCAGTATTTT.

To note about this clone: Other DNA variants within this sample encode the same CDR3. This chain connects TRBV2 to TRBJ2-2, with D hard to call. V lost 2 bases to trimming and J lost 2 bases, with 6 bases between them. The CDR3 has 14 amino acids. CDR1 and CDR2 from the germline V gene are SNHLY and FYNNEI. The CDR3 DNA is TGTGCCAGCAGTGAATTGGCAAACACCGGGGAGCTGTTTTTT. Protein sequence: CASSELANTGELFF.

The chain combines TRBV7-9 with TRBJ2-7; D is perhaps TRBD1 (5 bases). From germline, CDR1 is SEHNR and CDR2 FQNEAQ (reference sequence). The ends were cut back, 4 bases at V and 2 bases at J, with 15 bases in the middle. The CDR3 extends over 15 amino acids. CDR3 loop: CASSSSAAGTYEQYF. The CDR3 region has the DNA TGTGCCAGCAGCTCCTCGGCTGCAGGGACCTACGAGCAGTACTTC. The full variable domain, its missing parts supplied by reference TRBV7-9 and TRBJ2-7, is DTGVSQNPRHKITKRGQNVTFRCDPISEHNRLYWYRQTLGQGPEFLTYFQNEAQLEKSRLLSDRFSAERPKGSFSTLEIQRTEQGDSAMYLCASSSSAAGTYEQYFGPGTRLTVT.